Below, 9 T cell receptor beta chains from the same sample are listed, as sequenced in a study of blood T cell repertoires in COVID-19. This table comes from immunoSEQ multiplex PCR, and its TCRdb copy is limited to in-frame clones, with some not included. Of 270,000 or so clones listed, roughly 90% are singletons. Sequenced sample: peripheral blood. Receptor source: a woman in her 30s with COVID-19, enrolled during active disease.

This sequence joins TRBV7-9 and TRBJ2-2; D may be TRBD2 (6 bases). Trimming pared 2 bases from V and 2 bases from J, leaving 12 bases between. Germline CDR1 is SEHNR and CDR2 is FQNEAQ (reference sequence). CDR3 length: 16 amino acids. The CDR3 coding sequence is TGTGCCAGCAGCTTAATGGCGGGGACTAACACCGGGGAGCTGTTTTTT. Translated: CASSLMAGTNTGELFF. The complete variable domain, with remaining parts taken from reference TRBV7-9 and TRBJ2-2, reads DTGVSQNPRHKITKRGQNVTFRCDPISEHNRLYWYRQTLGQGPEFLTYFQNEAQLEKSRLLSDRFSAERPKGSFSTLEIQRTEQGDSAMYLCASSLMAGTNTGELFFGEGSRLTVL.

V usage is TRBV5-1 and J usage is TRBJ2-3; no clear D gene. The V and J ends lost 3 bases and 1 base respectively, with 6 bases between them. Germline V gene data show CDR1 as SGHRS and CDR2 as YFSETQ. This CDR3 has 13 amino acids. This chain's CDR3 is CASSSSGTDTQYF. CDR3 sequence (DNA): TGCGCCAGCAGCTCCTCCGGCACAGATACGCAGTATTTT.

This chain uses TRBV11-2 with TRBJ1-2; maybe TRBD1 (5 bases). The CDR3 sequence is 14 residues long. V lost 0 bases, J lost 4 bases, and 9 bases lay in between. The germline V gene has CDR1 SGHAT and CDR2 FQNNGV. The CDR3 nucleotides read TGTGCCAGCAGCTTAGATAGGACAAGCTATGGCTACACCTTC. Protein product: CASSLDRTSYGYTF. Combining the CDR3 with reference TRBV11-2 and TRBJ1-2 gives the whole variable domain EAGVAQSPRYKIIEKRQSVAFWCNPISGHATLYWYQQILGQGPKLLIQFQNNGVVDDSQLPKDRFSAERLKGVDSTLKIQPAKLEDSAVYLCASSLDRTSYGYTFGSGTRLTVV.

The chain recombines TRBV19 with TRBJ1-1; no definite D call. Germline V lookup: CDR1 LNHDA, CDR2 SQIVND (reference sequence). This CDR3 has 11 residues. V lost 3 bases, J lost 7 bases, and 6 bases lay in between. Here the CDR3 reads CASSMGNEAFF. The CDR3 nucleotides are TGTGCCAGTAGTATGGGCAATGAAGCTTTCTTT.

The V and J genes are TRBV3-1 (or the pseudogene TRBV3-2) and TRBJ2-1; 8 positions agree with TRBD2. The J segment lost 2 bases and the V segment lost 4 bases, leaving 7 bases of the junction unmatched. From germline, CDR1 is LGHDT and CDR2 YNNKEL (reference sequence). The CDR3 spans 16 residues. The CDR3 loop is CASSLFSGETYNEQFF. In DNA form, the CDR3 reads TGTGCCAGCAGCCTATTTAGCGGGGAAACCTACAATGAGCAGTTCTTC.

DNA for the CDR3: TGTGCCAGTAACCCGGGGGGTTCAGGTTCACCCCTCCACTTT. This gives the protein CASNPGGSGSPLHF. This rearrangement joins TRBV19 to TRBJ1-6; a weak D match, TRBD1 (5 bases). Trimming took 7 bases from V and 9 from J, leaving 16 bases between them. This CDR3 has 14 amino acids. Germline V gene data show CDR1 as LNHDA and CDR2 as SQIVND (reference sequence).

The gene calls are TRBV19 and TRBJ1-2; D is undetermined. Germline CDR1 LNHDA, CDR2 SQIVND (reference sequence). V was trimmed by 0 bases and J by 8 bases, leaving 10 bases between them. The CDR3 spans 13 residues. CDR3 sequence: CASSIDIVSGYTF. The CDR3 DNA is TGTGCCAGTAGTATAGATATTGTTAGCGGCTACACCTTC.

The chain is built from TRBV15 and TRBJ2-6; 9 bases map to TRBD1. The CDR3 runs to 16 residues. From germline, CDR1 is LNHNV and CDR2 YYDKDF (reference sequence). V was pared by 5 bases and J by 4 bases, with 6 bases of the junction left unmatched. In nucleotides, the CDR3 is TGTGCCACCAGCCCAGGACAGGGGATAGGGGCCAACGTCCTGACTTTC. Its translation is CATSPGQGIGANVLTF. The whole variable domain, filled in from reference TRBV15 and TRBJ2-6, reads DAMVIQNPRYQVTQFGKPVTLSCSQTLNHNVMYWYQQKSSQAPKLLFHYYDKDFNNEADTPDNFQSRRPNTSFCFLDIRSPGLGDTAMYLCATSPGQGIGANVLTFGAGSRLTVL.

The CDR3 spells CASSFGAGAGETQYF. The CDR3 DNA follows: TGCGCCAGCAGCTTCGGAGCGGGGGCGGGAGAGACCCAGTACTTC. V and J are TRBV5-1 and TRBJ2-5; TRBD2 matches 8 bases. The CDR3 loop spans 15 amino acids. CDR1 is SGHRS, CDR2 YFSETQ, per germline. Germline trimming cut 2 bases from V and 4 bases from J; bases unmatched to any gene: 7. Supplemented by reference TRBV5-1 and TRBJ2-5, the full variable domain reads KAGVTQTPRYLIKTRGQQVTLSCSPISGHRSVSWYQQTPGQGLQFLFEYFSETQRNKGNFPGRFSGRQFSNSRSEMNVSTLELGDSALYLCASSFGAGAGETQYFGPGTRLLVL.